The clone carrying this T cell receptor (beta chain) was recorded many times. Its antigen is unidentified. This specimen comes from a study of T cells after yellow fever vaccination. 5'RACE template switching added a universal primer site and UMIs to TCR cDNA. TCRdb re-called the 5' RACE reads with MiXCR, one entry per CDR3 protein. The sample yields some 320,000 distinct CDR3 sequences, around 4.5% seen once. This CDR3 region has 16 residues. Overall study findings and caveats: Any FACS-sorted repertoire could hold abundant clonotypes that contaminate it from the bulk population.

Here the sequenced sample was PBMCs, taken 15 days after the yellow fever booster vaccination. This receptor was identified in a man aged 18 to 30 who received the YFV17D yellow fever vaccine. V is TRBV21-1 and J is TRBJ2-7; the table's D call, TRBD1, was not checked against the DNA. TRBV21-1 is assigned pseudogene status. CDR3 sequence reads: CASSESRQGVDYEQYF. Written as DNA, the CDR3 is TGTGCCAGCAGCGAGTCAAGACAGGGAGTAGACTACGAGCAGTACTTC.